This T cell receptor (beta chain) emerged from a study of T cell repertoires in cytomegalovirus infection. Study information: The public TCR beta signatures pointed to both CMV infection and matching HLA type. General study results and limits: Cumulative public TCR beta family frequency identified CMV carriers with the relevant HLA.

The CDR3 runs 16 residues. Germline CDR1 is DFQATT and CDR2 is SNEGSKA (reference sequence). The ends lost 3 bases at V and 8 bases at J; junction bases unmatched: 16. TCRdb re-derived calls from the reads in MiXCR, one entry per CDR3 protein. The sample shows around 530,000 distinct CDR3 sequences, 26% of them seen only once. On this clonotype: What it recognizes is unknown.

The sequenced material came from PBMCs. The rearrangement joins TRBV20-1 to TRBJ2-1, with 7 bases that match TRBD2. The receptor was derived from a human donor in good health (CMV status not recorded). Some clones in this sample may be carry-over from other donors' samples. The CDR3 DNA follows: TGCAGTGCTAGTACTCTCCGCGGGAGTTTCAGGGATGAGCAGTTCTTC. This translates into CSASTLRGSFRDEQFF.